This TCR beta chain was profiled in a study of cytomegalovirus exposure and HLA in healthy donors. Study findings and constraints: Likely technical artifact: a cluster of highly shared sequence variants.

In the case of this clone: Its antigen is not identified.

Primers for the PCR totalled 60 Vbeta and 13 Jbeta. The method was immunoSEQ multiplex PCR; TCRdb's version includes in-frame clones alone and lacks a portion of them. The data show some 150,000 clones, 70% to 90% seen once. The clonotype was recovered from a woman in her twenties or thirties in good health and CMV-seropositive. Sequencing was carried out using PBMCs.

The CDR3 spells CASSRTGGSIYQNTEAFF. The CDR3, as DNA: TGTGCCAGCTCTCGGACAGGGGGATCAATCTACCAGAACACTGAAGCTTTCTTT. The gene calls are TRBV18 and TRBJ1-1; 10 bases fit TRBD1. The CDR3 contains 18 residues. CDR1 is KGHSH, CDR2 LQKENI, per germline. V was pared by 6 bases and J by 1 base, with 14 bases of the junction left unmatched.